This TCR beta chain was identified during a study of CD8+ T cells in alopecia areata. Extraction and reverse transcription of RNA yielded cDNA as the sequencing template. Some clones are missing from TCRdb's copy, which holds only in-frame ones; the method was immunoSEQ multiplex PCR. The repertoire consists of hundreds of thousands of clones, with approximately 60% occurring once and the leading ten covering about 0.89%. Treatment denoted: oral pan-JAK inhibitor, 5-10 mg twice daily. PBMC-derived CD4+ and CD8+ T cells were sorted. Study findings and constraints: Many expanded lesional clones remained in scalp and blood on tofacitinib. Sequenced scalp T cells also include alphabeta T cells resident in normal skin.

This clone was counted once. Antigen: not known. This material consisted of CD4+ T cells sorted from blood, taken at approximately week 52, from a patient treated with tofacitinib. The TCR sequence derives from a human donor with alopecia areata.

The CDR3 reads CSVEDRRDTQYF. The CDR3 nucleotides are TGCAGCGTTGAAGACAGGCGGGATACGCAGTATTTT. This rearrangement joins TRBV29-1 to TRBJ2-3; no definite D call. The length of the CDR3 is 12 residues. V was clipped by 0 bases and J by 6 bases, with 7 bases between them. The germline V gene encodes CDR1 SQVTM and CDR2 ANQGSEA.